The following is a T cell receptor beta chain sequence with its context. Its antigen is as yet unknown. There are 18 residues in the CDR3. Germline assignment: CDR1 MNHEY and CDR2 SMNVEV (reference sequence). Unmatched junction bases numbered 26, after V lost 11 bases and J lost 6 bases. The data were obtained in a study of response to subunit inactivated influenza vaccine. TCRdb re-called the RT-PCR reads through MiXCR, storing one row per CDR3 protein. The sample records about 160,000 distinct CDR3 sequences, approximately 11% being singletons. Study results and limitations: A suggestion made by the authors is that each seasonal influenza vaccination recruits few new T cells.

The genes are TRBV27 and TRBJ2-5; 8 positions agree with TRBD2. The origin of this receptor is a man aged 50-60 years who received an inactivated influenza vaccine. The material sequenced was non-naive T cells sorted from PBMCs, taken roughly 47 days after vaccination. DNA of the CDR3: TGTGCCCTCAGTTTTAGTACGGGGGGGCAGGGTGGAGGAAAGACCCAGTACTTC. Amino acids: CALSFSTGGQGGGKTQYF.